The clone carrying this TCR beta chain was observed a few times. Its antigen is not known. After removal of 8 bases from V and 8 bases from J, the junction contained 16 bases not matched to a gene. This CDR3 contains 16 residues. This sample was taken from a study of post-analysis software for immune sequencing data. Prepared libraries of TCR beta cDNA carried unique molecular identifiers. TCRdb called the PCR reads again in MiXCR, with one record for every CDR3 protein. The sample shows about 770,000 distinct CDR3 sequences, about 45% of them seen only once. Study outcomes and limitations: Patients used about 5 TRBV segments, including TRBV5-6, TRBV5-1 and TRBV20-1, more often than controls.

The chain carries TRBV12-3 or TRBV12-4 and TRBJ2-1; TRBD1 matches at 9 bases. The sequenced sample consisted of blood. This clonotype was sampled from a girl aged 5-17 years with multiple sclerosis. DNA of the CDR3: TGTGCCAGCCCACGCCGGGACAGGGAGACACGGGATGAGCAGTTCTTC. This encodes CASPRRDRETRDEQFF.